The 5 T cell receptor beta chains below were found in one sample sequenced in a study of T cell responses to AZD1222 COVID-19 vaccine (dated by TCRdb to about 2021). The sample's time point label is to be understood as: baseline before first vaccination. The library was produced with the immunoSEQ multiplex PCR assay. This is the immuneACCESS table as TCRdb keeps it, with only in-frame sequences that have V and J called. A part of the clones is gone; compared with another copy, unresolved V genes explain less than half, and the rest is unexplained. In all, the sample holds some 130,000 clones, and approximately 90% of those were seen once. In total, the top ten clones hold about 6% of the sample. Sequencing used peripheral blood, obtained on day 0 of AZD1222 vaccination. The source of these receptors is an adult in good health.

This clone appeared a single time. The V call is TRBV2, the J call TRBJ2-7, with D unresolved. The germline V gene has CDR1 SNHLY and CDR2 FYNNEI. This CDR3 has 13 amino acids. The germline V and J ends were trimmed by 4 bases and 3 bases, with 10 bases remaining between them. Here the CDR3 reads CASSVEKSYEQYF. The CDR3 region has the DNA TGTGCCAGCAGTGTTGAGAAAAGCTACGAGCAGTACTTC.

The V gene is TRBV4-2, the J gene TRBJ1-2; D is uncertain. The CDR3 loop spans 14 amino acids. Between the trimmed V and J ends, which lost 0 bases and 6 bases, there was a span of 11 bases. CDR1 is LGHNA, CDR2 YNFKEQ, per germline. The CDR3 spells CASSQDTPDDGYTF. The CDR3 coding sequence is TGTGCCAGCAGCCAAGATACACCAGACGATGGCTACACCTTC.

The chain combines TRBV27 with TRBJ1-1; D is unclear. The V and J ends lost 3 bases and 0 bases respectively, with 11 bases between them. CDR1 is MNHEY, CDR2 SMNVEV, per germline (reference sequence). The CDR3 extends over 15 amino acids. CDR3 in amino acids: CASSFVPQVNTEAFF. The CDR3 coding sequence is TGTGCCAGCAGTTTTGTGCCCCAGGTGAACACTGAAGCTTTCTTT.

CDR3 residues: CATSIRDRVAYNEQFF. The CDR3 DNA follows: TGTGCCACCAGCATCCGGGACAGGGTCGCCTACAATGAGCAGTTCTTC. The gene calls are TRBV15 and TRBJ2-1; 9 bases match TRBD1. CDR1 and CDR2 from the germline V gene are LNHNV and YYDKDF (reference sequence). The V segment lost 4 bases and the J segment 2 bases; nucleotides outside the gene matches: 6. The CDR3 is 16 residues long.

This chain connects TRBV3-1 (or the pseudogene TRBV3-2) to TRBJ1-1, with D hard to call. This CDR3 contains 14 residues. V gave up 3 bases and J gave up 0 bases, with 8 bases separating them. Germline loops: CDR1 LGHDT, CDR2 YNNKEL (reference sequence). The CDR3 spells CASSQKVMNTEAFF. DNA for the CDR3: TGTGCCAGCAGCCAGAAAGTTATGAACACTGAAGCTTTCTTT.